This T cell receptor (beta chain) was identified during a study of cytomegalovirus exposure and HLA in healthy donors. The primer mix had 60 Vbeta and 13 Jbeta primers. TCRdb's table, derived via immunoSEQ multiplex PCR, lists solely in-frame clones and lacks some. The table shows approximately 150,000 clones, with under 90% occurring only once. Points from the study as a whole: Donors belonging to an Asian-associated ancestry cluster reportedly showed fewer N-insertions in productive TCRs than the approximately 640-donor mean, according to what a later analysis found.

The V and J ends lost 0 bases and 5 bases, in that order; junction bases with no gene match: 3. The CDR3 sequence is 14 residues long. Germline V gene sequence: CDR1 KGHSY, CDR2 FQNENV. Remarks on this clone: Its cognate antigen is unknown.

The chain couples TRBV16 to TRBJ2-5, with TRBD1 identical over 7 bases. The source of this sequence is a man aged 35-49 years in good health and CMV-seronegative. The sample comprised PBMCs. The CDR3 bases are TGTGCCAGCAGCCAATCAAACAGGGGTGAGACCCAGTACTTC. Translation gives CASSQSNRGETQYF.